This note documents a single T cell receptor beta chain sequence. Its antigen is undetermined. Authors' methods: Filtering differed because ImmunoSEQ produced junction-only sequences that carried no quality scores. Using immunoSEQ multiplex PCR, the repertoire was profiled, and TCRdb retains in-frame clones only, with some absent. V and J calls and clone size are copied from that table; D and trimming were computed from the DNA. The sample lists about 2.1 million clones; around 93% were seen once. The CDR3 extends over 14 amino acids. The germline V and J ends were trimmed by 10 bases and 1 base, with 16 bases remaining between them. Germline V gene sequence: CDR1 MDHEN, CDR2 SYDVKM. It was CD45RO-negative cells, positively selected for CCR7, that made up naive CD8 cells, with terminally differentiated effector memory CD45RA+ cells excluded. The record originates from a study of shared clonotypes between healthy human individuals. Study-level results: Estimated clonotype richness was generally higher in naive than memory subsets.

The chain links TRBV28 to TRBJ2-5; a weak D match, TRBD1 (6 bases). The sequence was obtained from a man aged 18-30 years in good health. Some clones in this sample may be carry-over from other donors' samples. Sequences were obtained from naive CD8+ T cells from PBMCs. CDR3 DNA: TGTGCCACCTTGGGGGCAGGCCTCCAAGAGACCCAGTACTTC. Translated, it gives CATLGAGLQETQYF. Complete variable domain (other parts from reference TRBV28 and TRBJ2-5): DVKVTQSSRYLVKRTGEKVFLECVQDMDHENMFWYRQDPGLGLRLIYFSYDVKMKEKGDIPEGYSVSREKKERFSLILESASTNQTSMYLCATLGAGLQETQYFGPGTRLLVL.